This T cell receptor beta chain comes out of a study of T cell responses to AZD1222 COVID-19 vaccine. The wider study: Second-dose groups at about 4 or about 12 weeks were pooled.

As for this clone: The antigen remains unidentified.

Using immunoSEQ multiplex PCR, the repertoire was profiled, and TCRdb retains in-frame clones only, with some absent. The sample includes some 120,000 clones, about 90% of them seen just once. Findings and caveats of the study: Just a handful of AZD1222 recipients tested seropositive at baseline. Among vaccine-associated CD4 TCRs, coverage spanned spike, with dominance at 160-218 and 743-854.

This specimen was peripheral blood, taken on day 0 of AZD1222 vaccination. This sequence was found in an adult in good health.

The CDR3, as DNA: TGCGCCAGCAGCCAAGAGGACAGGGGTGGTTACGAGCAGTACTTC. Protein sequence: CASSQEDRGGYEQYF. The chain uses TRBV4-3 and TRBJ2-7; TRBD1 matches at 9 bases. The CDR3 contains 15 residues. CDR1 LGHNA and CDR2 YSLEER come from the germline V gene. The junction had 4 bases not matched to a gene; V was cut back by 0 bases and J by 4 bases.